The clone carrying this T cell receptor (beta chain) was seen a few times. Its antigen is still unknown. The data were taken from a study of cytomegalovirus exposure and HLA in healthy donors. With 60 Vbeta and 13 Jbeta primers, the PCR was carried out. Method: immunoSEQ multiplex PCR; TCRdb's copy keeps in-frame clones and lacks some. The table has about 70,000 clones, 74% seen once. CDR1 and CDR2 (germline): SGHRS, YFSETQ. The V gene lost 2 bases and the J gene lost 4 bases, with 7 bases spanning the gap. The CDR3 totals 13 residues. Study results and caveats: An analysis done earlier found most TCR beta V segments productive about 87% or about 30% of the time. There were some V segments, including TRBV6-2 and TRBV6-3, excluded as indistinguishable.

The source of this sequence is a human donor in good health. The sequenced sample was PBMCs. The chain has TRBV5-1 and TRBJ2-1; D unclear. The CDR3 DNA reads TGCGCCAGCAGCTTAAACTCTTACAATGAGCAGTTCTTC. It encodes CASSLNSYNEQFF.